Given below is one T cell receptor (beta chain) in context. The data originate from a study of OX40 agonist ivuxolimab in advanced cancers. The method was immunoSEQ multiplex PCR; TCRdb's version includes in-frame clones alone and lacks a portion of them. This sample carries about 48,000 clones, approximately 90% of them seen once, and the ten largest clones take around half. This sequence originates from an adult with an advanced solid tumor such as melanoma, head and neck, liver or kidney cancer. The sequences come from CD4+ or CD8+ T cells sorted from blood, collected in a trial of the OX40 agonist ivuxolimab.

CDR3 sequence: CASSTGTLGAGANVLTF. The CDR3 nucleotides are TGTGCCAGCAGCACGGGGACTCTGGGAGCTGGGGCCAACGTCCTGACTTTC. The chain carries TRBV5-4 and TRBJ2-6, with a possible D match to TRBD2 (6 bases). Germline CDR1 is SGHNT and CDR2 is YYREEE (reference sequence). The CDR3 extends over 17 amino acids. With 4 bases removed from V and 2 bases from J, the gap between germline ends came to 16 bases.